This TCR beta chain was sequenced in a study of cytomegalovirus exposure and HLA in healthy donors. Across the whole study: The 120 validation repertoires were produced on the same platform as the roughly 660 repertoires of the first cohort. This was reported in a later analysis. The study's findings and limits: Researchers counted around 180 TCR beta chains as cytomegalovirus-associated.

The protocol was immunoSEQ multiplex PCR, while the TCRdb copy is restricted to in-frame clones and leaves out a portion. This table holds about 140,000 clones, about nine tenths found once. In the case of this clone: Its specificity is unknown.

It was the roughly 110-subject validation cohort, separate from the approximately 690-subject first cohort, to which the donors belonged. Sequencing used PBMCs. This receptor was identified in a man in his late teens or twenties in good health and CMV-seronegative.

The CDR3 region is CASSRYASGQETQYF. CDR3 sequence (DNA): TGTGCCAGCAGCCGCTATGCTAGCGGGCAAGAGACCCAGTACTTC. The chain links TRBV5-4 to TRBJ2-5; 8 bases fit TRBD2. CDR1 is SGHNT and CDR2 is YYREEE in the germline V gene (reference sequence). The ends lost 4 bases at V and 2 bases at J; junction bases unmatched: 7. The CDR3 runs to 15 residues.